Sequencing of this T cell receptor (beta chain) was carried out in a study of control samples from healthy donors and cancer patients. Generated by immunoSEQ multiplex PCR, the TCRdb table keeps only in-frame clones and is missing some. The sample lists roughly 120,000 clones, 88% occurring once. The CDR3 is 16 residues long. V lost 2 bases, J lost 2 bases, and 14 bases lay in between. The germline CDR1 and CDR2 sequences are SGHNT and YENEEA. The chain couples TRBV11-3 to TRBJ2-3; a possible D gene is TRBD1 (6 bases). The source material was blood. The receptor comes from a woman aged 70-85 years in good health. CDR3 amino acids: CASSLTTGTNTDTQYF. The CDR3 nucleotides read TGTGCCAGCAGCTTAACAACCGGGACAAACACAGATACGCAGTATTTT.